Listed below are T cell receptor beta chains from one sample, sequenced in a study of identical twins. MiXCR, run by TCRdb on the 5' RACE reads, gives a single entry per CDR3 protein. There are 520,000 or so distinct CDR3 sequences in the sample; approximately 22% occur only once, and approximately 0.95% lies in the top ten. This sample was also put to use in a study of T cells expressing NK-cell markers.

Sequencing was performed on CD4+ T cells sorted from blood. These TCRs come from a woman aged 18-29 years in good health. CDR3s include the opening cysteine and the closing phenylalanine or tryptophan. A D gene is named only where the DNA matches it firmly. Size values are once, few and many counts, or a class for expanded clones, and some rows have none.

>.|TRBV12-3/TRBV12-4|16|TRBJ2-2|.
CASSLRLPPYTGELFF
TGTGCCAGCAGTCTCCGACTACCCCCATACACCGGGGAGCTGTTTTTT
>.|TRBV6-1|14|TRBJ1-4|few
CASSKQGTHEKLFF
TGTGCCAGCAGTAAACAGGGTACTCATGAAAAACTGTTTTTT
>TRBD2|TRBV6-1|14|TRBJ2-7|few
CASRQTSGPYEQYF
TGTGCCAGCAGACAAACTAGCGGGCCCTACGAGCAGTACTTC
>.|TRBV27|17|TRBJ2-6|.
CASSIKLQGSGANVLTF
TGTGCCAGCAGTATTAAACTACAGGGATCTGGGGCCAACGTCCTGACTTTC
>.|TRBV6-1|13|TRBJ2-5|.
CASRPTAAGTQYF
TGTGCCAGCAGGCCGACTGCAGCAGGGACCCAGTACTTC
>.|TRBV9|15|TRBJ2-4|.
CASSVGGTDPGIQYF
TGTGCCAGCAGCGTAGGAGGCACGGACCCGGGGATTCAGTACTTC
>.|TRBV6-5|14|TRBJ2-3|few
CASSYGGGGDTQYF
TGTGCCAGCAGTTACGGCGGGGGCGGGGATACGCAGTATTTT
>.|TRBV11-2|14|TRBJ2-3|few
CASSLSSVLDTQYF
TGTGCCAGCAGCTTGTCTAGCGTTTTGGATACGCAGTATTTT
>.|TRBV3-1|12|TRBJ2-1|few
CASSRGSGPQFF
TGTGCCAGCAGCCGAGGCTCTGGGCCGCAGTTCTTC
>.|TRBV6-5|15|TRBJ2-7|.
CASSYGRGRSYEQYF
TGTGCCAGCAGTTATGGGCGGGGCCGGAGCTACGAGCAGTACTTC
>.|TRBV2|15|TRBJ2-2|.
CASRETGANTGELFF
TGTGCCAGCAGAGAGACAGGCGCGAACACCGGGGAGCTGTTTTTT
>.|TRBV6-2/TRBV6-3|13|TRBJ2-1|.
CASSTPLNNEQFF
TGTGCCAGCTCCACGCCCCTCAACAATGAGCAGTTCTTC
>.|TRBV6-5|15|TRBJ2-7|.
CASSYGGTGIHEQYF
TGTGCCAGCAGTTACGGAGGGACCGGGATCCACGAGCAGTACTTC
>TRBD2|TRBV6-1|15|TRBJ2-3|few
CASTVAGGPGDTQYF
TGTGCCAGCACTGTAGCGGGAGGGCCCGGTGATACGCAGTATTTT
>.|TRBV20-1|14|TRBJ1-1|.
CSARGGAENTEAFF
TGCAGTGCTAGAGGAGGGGCCGAGAACACTGAAGCTTTCTTT
>.|TRBV5-1|14|TRBJ1-2|.
CASSSRDLPFVYTF
TGCGCCAGCAGTTCCCGGGACCTCCCTTTCGTCTACACCTTC
>.|TRBV7-6|12|TRBJ2-1|.
CASSSYTIEQFF
TGTGCCAGCAGCTCTTATACCATTGAGCAGTTCTTC
>TRBD1|TRBV5-6|15|TRBJ1-1|.
CASSRQGVMNTEAFF
TGTGCCAGCAGCCGGCAGGGGGTGATGAACACTGAAGCTTTCTTT
>.|TRBV5-4|14|TRBJ2-7|once
CASSPSGGYYEQYF
TGTGCCAGCAGCCCCTCTGGGGGATATTACGAGCAGTACTTC
>.|TRBV12-3/TRBV12-4|14|TRBJ2-5|few
CASTPSVGLKTQYF
TGTGCCAGCACTCCATCGGTAGGGTTGAAGACCCAGTACTTC
>.|TRBV29-1|11|TRBJ1-2|once
CSVSTDYGYTF
TGCAGCGTTTCGACGGACTATGGCTACACCTTC
>.|TRBV20-1|12|TRBJ2-5|.
CSASRVQETQYF
TGCAGTGCTAGCAGGGTCCAAGAGACCCAGTACTTC
>TRBD2|TRBV7-2|14|TRBJ2-5|.
CASSSGLAGRPQYF
TGTGCCAGCAGCTCCGGACTAGCAGGTCGACCCCAGTACTTC
>.|TRBV19|14|TRBJ2-5|.
CASSPVMGGGTQYF
TGTGCCAGTAGTCCCGTGATGGGAGGAGGGACCCAGTACTTC
>TRBD2|TRBV12-5|15|TRBJ2-1|.
CASGSGLGSYNEQFF
TGTGCTAGTGGTTCGGGACTAGGCTCCTACAATGAGCAGTTCTTC
>TRBD1|TRBV7-2|15|TRBJ2-5|.
CASSFDRARAETQYF
TGTGCCAGCAGCTTCGACAGGGCGCGAGCAGAGACCCAGTACTTC
>.|TRBV7-2|14|TRBJ1-4|.
CASSLARTDEKLFF
TGTGCCAGCAGCTTAGCCAGGACGGATGAAAAACTGTTTTTT
>TRBD2|TRBV7-9|17|TRBJ2-4|.
CASATSGYRGAKNIQYF
TGTGCCAGTGCGACTAGCGGGTACCGAGGGGCCAAAAACATTCAGTACTTC
>.|TRBV5-6|14|TRBJ1-2|.
CASSLARANYGYTF
TGTGCCAGCAGCTTGGCGCGGGCGAACTATGGCTACACCTTC
>TRBD1|TRBV12-3/TRBV12-4|15|TRBJ1-6|.
CASRATGSQGSPLHF
TGTGCCAGCAGAGCGACAGGGTCCCAGGGTTCACCCCTCCACTTT
>TRBD1|TRBV7-2|14|TRBJ2-3|few
CASSSDRVVDTQYF
TGTGCCAGCAGCTCGGACAGGGTTGTAGATACGCAGTATTTT
>TRBD1|TRBV24-1|16|TRBJ1-1|few
CATGRLGQGLVGEAFF
TGTGCCACCGGACGATTGGGACAGGGTCTTGTTGGTGAAGCTTTCTTT
>.|TRBV5-1|12|TRBJ1-2|.
CASSLGTHGYTF
TGCGCCAGCAGCTTGGGGACCCATGGCTACACCTTC
>TRBD1|TRBV20-1|15|TRBJ1-5|.
CSAVDRGPSNQPQHF
TGCAGTGCAGTCGACAGGGGGCCTAGCAATCAGCCCCAGCATTTT
>.|TRBV9|14|TRBJ2-3|.
CASSVGPVTDTQYF
TGTGCCAGCAGCGTCGGTCCGGTCACAGATACGCAGTATTTT
>.|TRBV23-1|16|TRBJ2-7|.
CASSHRKLGRYYEQYF
TGCGCCAGCAGTCACAGAAAGTTAGGGCGGTACTACGAGCAGTACTTC
>.|TRBV20-1|13|TRBJ2-3|few
CTVGDPSTDTQYF
TGCACCGTCGGGGATCCTAGCACAGATACGCAGTATTTT
>TRBD2|TRBV2|15|TRBJ2-1|.
CASRATSGGGPEQFF
TGTGCCAGCAGGGCGACTAGCGGGGGGGGCCCAGAGCAGTTCTTC
>.|TRBV27|13|TRBJ2-1|few
CASSPLTYNEQFF
TGTGCCAGCAGTCCCCTTACCTACAATGAGCAGTTCTTC
>TRBD1|TRBV6-1|14|TRBJ1-4|.
CASRLGTGTEKLFF
TGTGCCAGCAGGCTGGGGACAGGGACTGAAAAACTGTTTTTT
>.|TRBV29-1|13|TRBJ2-3|few
CSVAKSGLDTQYF
TGCAGCGTTGCGAAGAGCGGGTTAGATACGCAGTATTTT
>TRBD2|TRBV5-1|17|TRBJ2-7|few
CASSQTPRGALPYEQYF
TGCGCCAGCAGCCAAACGCCGCGGGGGGCCCTTCCCTACGAGCAGTACTTC
>.|TRBV20-1|13|TRBJ2-3|.
CSALPGAGDTQYF
TGCAGTGCTCTACCGGGGGCTGGAGATACGCAGTATTTT
>TRBD1|TRBV12-3/TRBV12-4|14|TRBJ1-2|many
CASSSGQGNYGYTF
TGTGCCAGCAGTTCGGGACAGGGAAACTATGGCTACACCTTC
>.|TRBV7-2|13|TRBJ1-4|.
CASSLPGVEKLFF
TGTGCCAGCAGCCTCCCAGGTGTTGAAAAACTGTTTTTT